These 16 T cell receptor beta chains share one sample of origin, sequenced in a study of blood T cell repertoires in COVID-19. The method was immunoSEQ multiplex PCR; TCRdb's version includes in-frame clones alone and lacks a portion of them. The repertoire consists of 250,000 to 400,000 clones, with roughly 85% occurring once and the leading ten covering under 2%. The specimen was PBMCs or T cells enriched from blood (not recorded which). These receptors all come from a woman in her twenties or thirties who had been exposed to COVID-19.

V and J are TRBV30 and TRBJ2-7; the D gene is possibly TRBD2 (5 bases). The germline V gene has CDR1 GTSNPN and CDR2 SVGIG (reference sequence). Trimming shortened V by 3 bases and J by 6 bases, and 12 bases separated the two germline ends. This CDR3 is 12 amino acids long. CDR3 in DNA: TGTGCCTGGAGCCCCATCAGCGGCGAGCAGTACTTC. It yields the protein CAWSPISGEQYF.

For the CDR3, the DNA is TGTGCCAGCAGCCAAGGAATAGGGAGACCGCACACAGATACGCAGTATTTT. It codes for CASSQGIGRPHTDTQYF. V and J are TRBV3-1 (or the pseudogene TRBV3-2) and TRBJ2-3; a possible D gene is TRBD2 (5 bases). This CDR3 comprises 17 residues. Deletions cut 1 base from V and 2 bases from J, with 16 bases between. The germline V gene encodes CDR1 LGHDT and CDR2 YNNKEL (reference sequence).

This clone has a handful of counts. This sequence joins TRBV11-2 and TRBJ1-1, with 8 bases identical to TRBD1. This CDR3 has 14 residues. CDR1 SGHAT and CDR2 FQNNGV come from the germline V gene. J lost 4 bases, V lost 5 bases, and 6 bases had no gene match. CDR3 coding DNA: TGTGCCAGCAGCCATCAGGGGGCAGGCACTGAAGCTTTCTTT. It yields the protein CASSHQGAGTEAFF.

The chain links TRBV7-8 to TRBJ1-5; D is unclear. Germline assignment: CDR1 SGHVS and CDR2 FQNEAQ. This CDR3 spans 16 amino acids. V gave up 5 bases and J gave up 3 bases, with 17 bases separating them. The CDR3 coding sequence is TGTGCCAGCAGCCCGATAGGGAGGGAAGTCAATCAGCCCCAGCATTTT. This sequence encodes CASSPIGREVNQPQHF.

The V call is TRBV19, the J call TRBJ2-3, with 9 bases matching TRBD1. J lost 6 bases, V lost 6 bases, and 7 bases had no gene match. This CDR3 region has 14 residues. Germline V gives CDR1 LNHDA, CDR2 SQIVND (reference sequence). As DNA, the CDR3 is TGTGCCAGTAGCACGACAGGGGGATCGGATACGCAGTATTTT. This encodes CASSTTGGSDTQYF.

The genes are TRBV19 and TRBJ1-3, with D tentatively TRBD1 (5 bases). The CDR3 is 13 amino acids. V shed 8 bases and J shed 2 bases, with 10 bases lying between them. CDR1 LNHDA and CDR2 SQIVND come from the germline V gene (reference sequence). CDR3 DNA: TGTGCCAGTTCGGACATCCCTGGAAACACCATATATTTT. Protein: CASSDIPGNTIYF.

Notes on this clone: A read error may account for a junction end that differs from germline. V and J are TRBV13 and TRBJ2-7; 14 bases are a match to TRBD2. This CDR3 is 12 amino acids long. Germline V gene sequence: CDR1 PRHDT, CDR2 FYEKMQ (reference sequence). The CDR3 protein is CASSLGLAGAIF. CDR3 bases: TGTGCCAGCAGCTTGGGACTAGCGGGAGCCATCTTC.

For this clone: Relative to the germline gene, one junction end is altered; a read error may explain this. The genes are TRBV7-3 and TRBJ2-2, with TRBD2 identical over 11 bases. The CDR3 length is 20 residues. Germline assignment: CDR1 SGHTA and CDR2 FQGTGA. CDR3 sequence reads: CASSITGTSGPWGDTGELFF. DNA for the CDR3: TGTGCCAGCAGCATAACCGGGACTAGCGGACCCTGGGGGGACACCGGGGAGCTGTTTTTT. Looking up the rest from reference TRBV7-3 and TRBJ2-2 gives the full variable domain: GAGVSQTPSNKVTEKGKYVELRCDPISGHTALYWYRQSLGQGPEFLIYFQGTGAADDSGLPNDRFFAVRPEGSVSTLKIQRTERGDSAVYLCASSITGTSGPWGDTGELFFGEGSRLTVL.

V gene TRBV19 combines with J gene TRBJ1-3; no definite D call. Trimming removed 6 bases at V and 0 bases at J, with 9 bases between. Germline CDR1 is LNHDA and CDR2 is SQIVND (reference sequence). This CDR3 spans 14 amino acids. CDR3 sequence: CASRPTDSGNTIYF. Here the CDR3 DNA reads TGTGCCAGTAGGCCCACTGACTCTGGAAACACCATATATTTT.

V usage is TRBV7-6 and J usage is TRBJ2-6; 7 bases match TRBD1. After removal of 5 bases from V and 1 base from J, the junction contained 11 bases not matched to a gene. The CDR3 totals 18 residues. Germline assignment: CDR1 SGHVS and CDR2 FNYEAQ. The CDR3 loop is CASSKGQVGLSGANVLTF. CDR3 nucleotides: TGTGCCAGCAGCAAAGGACAGGTTGGCCTGTCTGGGGCCAACGTCCTGACTTTC.

This chain links TRBV4-3 with TRBJ2-3, with 7 bases lining up with TRBD1. Trimming removed 0 bases from V and 2 bases from J; junction bases left unmatched: 8. The CDR3 is made up of 17 amino acids. The germline V gene encodes CDR1 LGHNA and CDR2 YSLEER. The CDR3 DNA follows: TGCGCCAGCAGCCAAGATGTCGACAGGGAAATCACAGATACGCAGTATTTT. Protein: CASSQDVDREITDTQYF.

The V gene is TRBV27, the J gene TRBJ1-2; D is ambiguous. From germline, CDR1 is MNHEY and CDR2 SMNVEV (reference sequence). The CDR3 contains 15 residues. V was cut by 6 bases and J by 4 bases, with 18 bases left in between. CDR3 in amino acids: CASSPGAERSYGYTF. The CDR3 DNA reads TGTGCCAGCAGCCCTGGAGCCGAACGAAGCTATGGCTACACCTTC.

This sequence joins TRBV19 and TRBJ2-7; 9 positions agree with TRBD2. This CDR3 region has 15 residues. V lost 5 bases to trimming and J lost 1 base; unmatched junction nucleotides: 6. Germline CDR1 LNHDA, CDR2 SQIVND (reference sequence). CDR3 residues: CASSLRTSVSYEQYF. CDR3 nucleotide sequence: TGTGCCAGTAGTCTAAGGACTAGCGTTTCCTACGAGCAGTACTTC.

V gene TRBV30 combines with J gene TRBJ2-2; perhaps TRBD2 as D (6 bases). Trimming stripped 5 bases from V and 6 bases from J, with 19 bases between. CDR1 and CDR2 from the germline V gene are GTSNPN and SVGIG (reference sequence). There are 15 residues in the CDR3. The CDR3 nucleotides are TGTGCCTGGCGCCTGGGGGGAGGAAGGGCCGGGGAGCTGTTTTTT. Amino acids: CAWRLGGGRAGELFF.

The rearrangement uses TRBV30 and TRBJ1-2; D gene unclear. The CDR3 loop spans 13 amino acids. Between the trimmed V and J ends, which lost 0 bases and 2 bases, there was a span of 7 bases. Germline values: CDR1 GTSNPN, CDR2 SVGIG (reference sequence). The CDR3: CAWSVGRNYGYTF. CDR3 DNA sequence: TGTGCCTGGAGTGTCGGTAGAAACTATGGCTACACCTTC. Drawing the rest from reference TRBV30 and TRBJ1-2, the complete variable domain is SQTIHQWPATLVQPVGSPLSLECTVEGTSNPNLYWYRQAAGRGLQLLFYSVGIGQISSEVPQNLSASRPQDRQFILSSKKLLLSDSGFYLCAWSVGRNYGYTFGSGTRLTVV.

The chain links TRBV30 to TRBJ2-1, with D perhaps TRBD1 (7 bases). Germline CDR1 reads GTSNPN; CDR2 reads SVGIG (reference sequence). The length of the CDR3 is 15 residues. Trimming left V 4 bases short and J 7 bases short, with 20 bases between. The CDR3 nucleotides are TGTGCCTGGAATCCAGGGGGACCACTAGCAAATGAGCAGTTCTTC. It translates to CAWNPGGPLANEQFF. Filled out from reference TRBV30 and TRBJ2-1, the complete variable domain reads SQTIHQWPATLVQPVGSPLSLECTVEGTSNPNLYWYRQAAGRGLQLLFYSVGIGQISSEVPQNLSASRPQDRQFILSSKKLLLSDSGFYLCAWNPGGPLANEQFFGPGTRLTVL.